This TCR beta chain derives from a study of blood T cell repertoires in COVID-19. For the study at large: There were acute and convalescent COVID-19 samples, and they came from the United States, Italy and Spain.

The V and J ends lost 0 bases and 1 base respectively, with 9 bases between them. The CDR3 consists of 15 residues. Germline V lookup: CDR1 SGDLS, CDR2 YYNGEE. Methods used by the authors: Reference gene primer amplification gave nucleated cell count estimates. Profiling relied on immunoSEQ multiplex PCR, and the TCRdb table lists in-frame clones only, not all of them. V, J and clone size are those of that table, while D and trimming were read from the DNA. This table holds about 140,000 clones, 70% to 90% found once. The sequence derives from a woman in her 40s who had recovered from COVID-19. The sequencing sample was made of PBMCs or T cells enriched from blood (not recorded which). The V gene is TRBV9, the J gene TRBJ2-3; maybe TRBD1 (5 bases). The CDR3 nucleotides are TGTGCCAGCAGCGTAGAAGCAGGGCGCACAGATACGCAGTATTTT. It codes for CASSVEAGRTDTQYF.